This T cell receptor beta chain was identified during a study of blood T cell repertoires in COVID-19. The CDR3 has 13 residues. V gave up 0 bases and J gave up 7 bases, with 9 bases separating them. The V gene's germline CDR1 is LGHDT and CDR2 YNNKEL (reference sequence). Methods used by the authors: Reference gene primer amplification yielded estimated nucleated cell counts. This table comes from immunoSEQ multiplex PCR, and its TCRdb copy is limited to in-frame clones, with some not included. V, J and clone size reflect that table, while D and trimming were determined from the DNA. This sample has 100,000 to 120,000 clones; roughly 84% occur once, and the top ten carry 7.5% to 10%.

The V and J genes are TRBV3-1 (or the pseudogene TRBV3-2) and TRBJ1-2; D unresolved. Sequenced material: peripheral blood. The clonotype comes from a woman aged 40-49 years with acute or convalescent COVID-19. The CDR3 DNA is TGTGCCAGCAGCCAAGATTACGGGGTTGGCTACACCTTC. Residues: CASSQDYGVGYTF.